This passage covers 2 T cell receptor beta chains from one sample sequenced in a study of CD8 T cells in ankylosing spondylitis. TCRdb itself ran the 5' RACE reads through MiXCR, one entry per CDR3 protein. The table lists roughly 470,000 distinct CDR3 sequences, around 26% of them singletons. Study conclusions and caveats: A TCR beta motif of under 10 highly homologous variants appeared characteristic of ankylosing spondylitis blood.

Antigens for these TCRs are unknown. The sequenced material came from blood, either unsorted or a sorted T cell fraction (not recorded which). Every receptor here comes from a male donor with ankylosing spondylitis.

The V and J genes are TRBV5-1 and TRBJ1-5, with 9 nucleotides matching TRBD1. The germline CDR1 and CDR2 sequences are SGHRS and YFSETQ. Germline trimming cut 4 bases from V and 3 bases from J; bases unmatched to any gene: 8. This CDR3 is 16 amino acids long. The CDR3, as DNA: TGCGCCAGCAGCCCCGGGACAGGGAGGACCAATCAGCCCCAGCATTTT. This translates into CASSPGTGRTNQPQHF.

This clonotype was found a few times. V gene TRBV20-1 combines with J gene TRBJ2-1; possibly TRBD2 for D (6 bases). Germline loops: CDR1 DFQATT, CDR2 SNEGSKA (reference sequence). Trimming removed 6 bases from V and 0 bases from J, with 15 bases in between. This CDR3 spans 15 amino acids. As DNA, the CDR3 is TGCAGTGCCCCTCCTTCGACTAGCTCCTACAATGAGCAGTTCTTC. This encodes CSAPPSTSSYNEQFF.